What follows is one T cell receptor beta chain and its context. V shed 4 bases and J 4 bases; nucleotides not matched to a gene: 5. The germline CDR1 and CDR2 sequences are SGHRS and YFSETQ. The CDR3 contains 16 residues. This entry is derived from a study of blood T cell repertoires in COVID-19. Overall study: PBMCs, B-cell-depleted T cells, or T cells provided the cDNA or gDNA that made up the material.

How the authors handled the data: Reference gene primer amplification in the assay estimated nucleated cell counts. Here immunoSEQ multiplex PCR was the method, and the copy in TCRdb shows in-frame clones only, minus some. V, J and clone size are taken as reported in that table, and D and trimming were inferred from the DNA itself. Among about 300,000 clones listed, around 90% were seen once. The sequencing input was peripheral blood. The TCR sequence derives from a man between 65 and 85 years old with acute or convalescent COVID-19. The rearrangement joins TRBV5-1 to TRBJ2-2; TRBD2 matches at 12 bases. CDR3 DNA: TGCGCCAGCAGCATCGGACTAGCGGGGCTCACCGGGGAGCTGTTTTTT. Translating gives CASSIGLAGLTGELFF.